The 7 T cell receptor beta chains given below trace back to one sample, sequenced in a study of blood T cells in healthy people across ages. For the second PCR, which ran for about 6 to 11 cycles, a sample-barcoded 5' primer and a J-beta primer mix were used. One entry per CDR3 protein results from TCRdb running MiXCR on the 5' RACE reads. Among 1,500,000 or so distinct CDR3 sequences listed, approximately 43% were seen once. The source material was blood. The receptor source for this set is a woman between 18 and 30 years old in good health.

This clonotype was observed at least ten times. The chain is built from TRBV4-3 and TRBJ2-7; D gene ambiguous. Looked up from germline, CDR1 is LGHNA and CDR2 is YSLEER. CDR3 length equals 14 residues. V lost 6 bases to trimming and J lost 0 bases, with 12 bases between them. The CDR3 sequence is CASRKEASSYEQYF. CDR3 coding DNA: TGCGCCAGCAGGAAAGAAGCGAGCTCCTACGAGCAGTACTTC.

This clonotype was seen a few times. The chain uses TRBV7-2 and TRBJ2-2; D is ambiguous. CDR3 size: 13 residues. Germline V CDR1 and CDR2: SGHTA, FQGNSA. Trimming removed 1 base from V and 4 bases from J, with 4 bases in between. The CDR3 protein is CASSLGPTGELFF. Here the CDR3 DNA reads TGTGCCAGCAGCTTAGGTCCCACCGGGGAGCTGTTTTTT.

V and J are TRBV20-1 and TRBJ2-3; TRBD2 aligns across 11 bases. The CDR3 spans 18 residues. Germline V gene lookup returns CDR1 DFQATT and CDR2 SNEGSKA (reference sequence). J was trimmed by 2 bases and V by 2 bases; bases with no gene match: 12. DNA for the CDR3: TGCAGTGCTAGACGCGAGCTAGCGGGGGGCCCCCTCACAGATACGCAGTATTTT. Residues: CSARRELAGGPLTDTQYF.

This CDR3 reads CASSQDLWGSDYGQPQHF. CDR3 in DNA: TGCGCCAGCAGCCAAGATTTGTGGGGCTCGGATTACGGGCAGCCCCAGCATTTT. The chain couples TRBV4-3 to TRBJ1-5; weak D call: TRBD1 (5 bases). Germline V gene lookup returns CDR1 LGHNA and CDR2 YSLEER. The CDR3 is 18 residues long. V shed 0 bases and J shed 7 bases, with 22 bases lying between them.

This clonotype was seen a few times. The chain combines TRBV29-1 with TRBJ2-3, with 13 positions matching TRBD2. Germline CDR1 and CDR2: SQVTM and ANQGSEA. This CDR3 has 15 amino acids. The junction had 6 bases not matched to a gene; V was cut back by 7 bases and J by 2 bases. CDR3 nucleotides: TGCAGCGGGGTGGGGACTAGCGGGGACACAGATACGCAGTATTTT. Encoded protein: CSGVGTSGDTDTQYF.

The sample holds a few counts of this clonotype. V is TRBV7-2 and J is TRBJ2-7; 8 bases fit TRBD2. V dropped 1 base and J dropped 7; count of bases not matched to a gene: 12. Germline CDR1 is SGHTA and CDR2 is FQGNSA. The CDR3 runs to 16 residues. The CDR3 region has the DNA TGTGCCAGCAGCTTAGGGAGGACTAGCCCATCATGGGAGCAGTACTTC. Residues: CASSLGRTSPSWEQYF.

This chain joins TRBV6-1 and TRBJ2-3, with 9 bases lining up with TRBD2. The CDR3 is made up of 16 amino acids. In germline, CDR1 is MNHNS, CDR2 SASEGT. V trimming: 2 bases; J trimming: 0 bases; junction bases outside the gene matches: 3. The CDR3 coding sequence is TGTGCCAGCAGTGAATTGACTAGCGGTAGCACAGATACGCAGTATTTT. Its translation: CASSELTSGSTDTQYF.